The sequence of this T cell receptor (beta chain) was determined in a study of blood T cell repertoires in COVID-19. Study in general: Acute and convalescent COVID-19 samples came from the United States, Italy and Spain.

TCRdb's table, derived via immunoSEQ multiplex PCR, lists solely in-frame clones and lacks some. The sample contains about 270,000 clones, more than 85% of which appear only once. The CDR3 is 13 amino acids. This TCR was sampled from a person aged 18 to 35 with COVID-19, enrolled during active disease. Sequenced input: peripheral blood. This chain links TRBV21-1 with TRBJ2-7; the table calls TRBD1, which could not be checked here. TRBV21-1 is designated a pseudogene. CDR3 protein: CARMDREGNEQYF. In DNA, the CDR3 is TGTGCCAGGATGGACAGGGAAGGGAACGAGCAGTACTTC.